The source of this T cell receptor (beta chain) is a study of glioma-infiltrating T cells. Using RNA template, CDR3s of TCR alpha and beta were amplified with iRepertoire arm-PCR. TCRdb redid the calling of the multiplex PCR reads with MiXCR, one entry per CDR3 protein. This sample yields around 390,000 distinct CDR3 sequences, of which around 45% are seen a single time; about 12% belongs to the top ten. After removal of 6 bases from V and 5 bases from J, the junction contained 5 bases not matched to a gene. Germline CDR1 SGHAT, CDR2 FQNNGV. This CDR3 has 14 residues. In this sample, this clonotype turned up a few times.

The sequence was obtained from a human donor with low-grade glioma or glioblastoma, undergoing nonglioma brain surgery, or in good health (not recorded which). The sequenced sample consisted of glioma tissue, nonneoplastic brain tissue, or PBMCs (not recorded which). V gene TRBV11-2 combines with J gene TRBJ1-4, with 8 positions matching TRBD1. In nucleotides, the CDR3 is TGTGCCAGCAGAAGGACAGGGATCAATGAAAAACTGTTTTTT. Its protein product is CASRRTGINEKLFF.